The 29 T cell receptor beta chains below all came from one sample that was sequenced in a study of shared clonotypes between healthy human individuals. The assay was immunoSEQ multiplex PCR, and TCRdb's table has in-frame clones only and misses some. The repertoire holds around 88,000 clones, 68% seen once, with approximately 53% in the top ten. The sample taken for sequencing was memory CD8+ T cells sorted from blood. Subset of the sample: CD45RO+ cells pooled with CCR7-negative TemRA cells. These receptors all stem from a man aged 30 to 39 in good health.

CDR3 bases: TGTGCCAGCAGCAAAGATGGGACTCAGGGCTACACCTTC. Encoded protein: CASSKDGTQGYTF. This chain uses TRBV21-1 with TRBJ1-2. TRBV21-1 constitutes a pseudogene. This CDR3 is 13 amino acids long.

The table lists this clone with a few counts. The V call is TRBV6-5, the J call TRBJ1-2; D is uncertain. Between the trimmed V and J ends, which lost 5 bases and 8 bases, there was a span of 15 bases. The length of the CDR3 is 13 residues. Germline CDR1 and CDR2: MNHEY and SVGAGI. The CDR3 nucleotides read TGTGCCAGCAGTCCAACCCCCGGTCGGGGCTACACCTTC. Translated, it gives CASSPTPGRGYTF.

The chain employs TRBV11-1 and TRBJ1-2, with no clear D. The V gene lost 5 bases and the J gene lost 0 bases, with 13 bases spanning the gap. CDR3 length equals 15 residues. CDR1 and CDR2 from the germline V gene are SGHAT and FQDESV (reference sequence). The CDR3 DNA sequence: TGTGCCAGCAGCCCTTCGACGGGGACTAACTATGGCTACACCTTC. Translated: CASSPSTGTNYGYTF.

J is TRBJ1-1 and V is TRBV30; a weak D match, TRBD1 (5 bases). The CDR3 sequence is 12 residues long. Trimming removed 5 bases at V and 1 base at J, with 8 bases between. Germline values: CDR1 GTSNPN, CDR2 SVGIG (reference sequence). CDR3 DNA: TGTGCCTGGTCGACAGCGAACACTGAAGCTTTCTTT. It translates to CAWSTANTEAFF.

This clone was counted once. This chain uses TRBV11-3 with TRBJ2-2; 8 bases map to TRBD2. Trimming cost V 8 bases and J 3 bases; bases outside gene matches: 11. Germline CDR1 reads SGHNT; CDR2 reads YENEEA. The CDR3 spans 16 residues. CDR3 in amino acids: CASPYQGSGDTGELFF. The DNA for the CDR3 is TGTGCCAGCCCGTATCAGGGTAGCGGGGACACCGGGGAGCTGTTTTTT. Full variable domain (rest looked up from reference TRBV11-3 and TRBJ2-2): EAGVVQSPRYKIIEKKQPVAFWCNPISGHNTLYWYLQNLGQGPELLIRYENEEAVDDSQLPKDRFSAERLKGVDSTLKIQPAELGDSAVYLCASPYQGSGDTGELFFGEGSRLTVL.

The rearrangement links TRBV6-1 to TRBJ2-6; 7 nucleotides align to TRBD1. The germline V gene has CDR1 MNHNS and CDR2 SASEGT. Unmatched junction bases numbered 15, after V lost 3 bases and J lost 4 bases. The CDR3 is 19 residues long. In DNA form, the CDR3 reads TGTGCCAGCAGTGACCGGACAGGAGCCCGCCTAGGGGGGGCCAACGTCCTGACTTTC. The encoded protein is CASSDRTGARLGGANVLTF.

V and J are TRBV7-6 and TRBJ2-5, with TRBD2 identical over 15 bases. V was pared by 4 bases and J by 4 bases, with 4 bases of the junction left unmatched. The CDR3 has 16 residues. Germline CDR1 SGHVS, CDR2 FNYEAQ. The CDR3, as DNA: TGTGCCAGCAGCTCTCGGACTAGCGGGAGGGTAGAGACCCAGTACTTC. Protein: CASSSRTSGRVETQYF.

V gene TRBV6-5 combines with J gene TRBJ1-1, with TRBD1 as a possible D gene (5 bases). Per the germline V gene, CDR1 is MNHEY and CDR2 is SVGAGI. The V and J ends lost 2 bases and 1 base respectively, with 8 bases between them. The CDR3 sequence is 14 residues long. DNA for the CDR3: TGTGCCAGCAGTTACGGGACGGCGAACACTGAAGCTTTCTTT. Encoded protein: CASSYGTANTEAFF.

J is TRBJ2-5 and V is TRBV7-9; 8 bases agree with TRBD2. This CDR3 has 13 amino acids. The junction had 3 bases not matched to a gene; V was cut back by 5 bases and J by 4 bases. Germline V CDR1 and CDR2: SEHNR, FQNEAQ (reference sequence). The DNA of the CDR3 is TGTGCCAGCAGCCGGGAGGGCGGAGAGACCCAGTACTTC. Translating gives CASSREGGETQYF.

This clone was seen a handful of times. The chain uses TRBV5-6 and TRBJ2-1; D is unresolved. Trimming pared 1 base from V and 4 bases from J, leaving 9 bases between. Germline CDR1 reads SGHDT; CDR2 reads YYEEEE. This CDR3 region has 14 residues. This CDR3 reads CASSLPAGYNEQFF. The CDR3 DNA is TGTGCCAGCAGCTTGCCCGCAGGATACAATGAGCAGTTCTTC.

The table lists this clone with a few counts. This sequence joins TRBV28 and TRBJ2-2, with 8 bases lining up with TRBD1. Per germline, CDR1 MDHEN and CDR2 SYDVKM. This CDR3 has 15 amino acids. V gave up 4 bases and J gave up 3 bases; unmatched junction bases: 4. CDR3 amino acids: CASSSGQGDTGELFF. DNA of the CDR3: TGTGCCAGCAGTTCAGGACAGGGTGACACCGGGGAGCTGTTTTTT. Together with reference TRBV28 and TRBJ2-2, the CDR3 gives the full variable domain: DVKVTQSSRYLVKRTGEKVFLECVQDMDHENMFWYRQDPGLGLRLIYFSYDVKMKEKGDIPEGYSVSREKKERFSLILESASTNQTSMYLCASSSGQGDTGELFFGEGSRLTVL.

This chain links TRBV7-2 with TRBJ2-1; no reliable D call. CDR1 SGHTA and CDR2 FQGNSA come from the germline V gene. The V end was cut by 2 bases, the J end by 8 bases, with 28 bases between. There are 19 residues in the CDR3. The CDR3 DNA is TGTGCCAGCAGCTTATTTCCGGTCTTGGGTGGAGTACAACCCTATGAGCAGTTCTTC. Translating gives CASSLFPVLGGVQPYEQFF. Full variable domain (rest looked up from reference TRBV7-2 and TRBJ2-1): GAGVSQSPSNKVTEKGKDVELRCDPISGHTALYWYRQSLGQGLEFLIYFQGNSAPDKSGLPSDRFSAERTGGSVSTLTIQRTQQEDSAVYLCASSLFPVLGGVQPYEQFFGPGTRLTVL.

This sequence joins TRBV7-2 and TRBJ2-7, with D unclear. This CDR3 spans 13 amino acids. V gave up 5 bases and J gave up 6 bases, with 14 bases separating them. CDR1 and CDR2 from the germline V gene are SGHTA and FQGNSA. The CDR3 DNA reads TGTGCCAGCAGCCCTCAGCTCGGGTCCGAGCAGTACTTC. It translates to CASSPQLGSEQYF.

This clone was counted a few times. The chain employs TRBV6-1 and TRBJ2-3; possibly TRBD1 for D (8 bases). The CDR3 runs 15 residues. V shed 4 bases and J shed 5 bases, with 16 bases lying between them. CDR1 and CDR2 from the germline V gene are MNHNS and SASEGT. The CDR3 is CASSGGQGGVDTQYF. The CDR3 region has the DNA TGTGCCAGCAGTGGAGGACAGGGAGGGGTAGATACGCAGTATTTT.

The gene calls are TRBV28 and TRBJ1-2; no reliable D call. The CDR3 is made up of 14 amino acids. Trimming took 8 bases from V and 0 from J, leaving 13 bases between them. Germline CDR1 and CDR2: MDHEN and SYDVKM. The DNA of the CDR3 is TGTGCCAGCGCTCATCACACTGCTAACTATGGCTACACCTTC. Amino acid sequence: CASAHHTANYGYTF.

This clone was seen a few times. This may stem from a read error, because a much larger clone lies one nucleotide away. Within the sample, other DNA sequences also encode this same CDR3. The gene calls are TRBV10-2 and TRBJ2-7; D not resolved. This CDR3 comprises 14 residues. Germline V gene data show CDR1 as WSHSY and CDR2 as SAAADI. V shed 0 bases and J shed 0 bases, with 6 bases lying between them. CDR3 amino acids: CASSESGSSYEQYF. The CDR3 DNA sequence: TGCGCCAGCAGTGAGTCAGGCAGCTCCTACGAGCAGTACTTC.

CDR3 sequence: CASSIGQNTGELFF. In DNA, the CDR3 is TGTGCCAGCAGCATAGGACAAAACACCGGGGAGCTGTTTTTT. The J gene is TRBJ2-2, the V gene TRBV5-4; D possibly corresponds to TRBD1 (5 bases). Trimming pared 4 bases from V and 2 bases from J, leaving 9 bases between. The CDR3 totals 14 residues. Germline CDR1 and CDR2: SGHNT and YYREEE (reference sequence).

CDR3 in DNA: TGTGCCAGTAGTGGTAATCGGGGGCGGGAGACCCAGTACTTC. This translates into CASSGNRGRETQYF. The rearrangement uses TRBV19 and TRBJ2-5; D assignment may be TRBD1 or TRBD2 (6 bases each). Looked up from germline, CDR1 is LNHDA and CDR2 is SQIVND (reference sequence). V dropped 5 bases and J dropped 5 bases, with 15 bases sitting between them. The CDR3 covers 14 residues.

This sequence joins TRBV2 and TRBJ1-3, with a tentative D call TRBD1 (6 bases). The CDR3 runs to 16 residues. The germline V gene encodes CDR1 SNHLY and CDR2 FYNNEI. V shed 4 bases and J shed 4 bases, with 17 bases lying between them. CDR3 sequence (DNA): TGTGCCAGCAGTGGCCGTTCAGGGGCTTACGGAAACACCATATATTTT. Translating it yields CASSGRSGAYGNTIYF.

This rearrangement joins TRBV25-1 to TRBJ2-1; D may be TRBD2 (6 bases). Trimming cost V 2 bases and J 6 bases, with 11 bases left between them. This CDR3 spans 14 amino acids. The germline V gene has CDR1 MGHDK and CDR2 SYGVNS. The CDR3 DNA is TGTGCCAGCAGTGAACCCGGGAGTGGCAATGAGCAGTTCTTC. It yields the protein CASSEPGSGNEQFF. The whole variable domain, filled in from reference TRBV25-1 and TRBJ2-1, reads EADIYQTPRYLVIGTGKKITLECSQTMGHDKMYWYQQDPGMELHLIHYSYGVNSTEKGDLSSESTVSRIRTEHFPLTLESARPSHTSQYLCASSEPGSGNEQFFGPGTRLTVL.

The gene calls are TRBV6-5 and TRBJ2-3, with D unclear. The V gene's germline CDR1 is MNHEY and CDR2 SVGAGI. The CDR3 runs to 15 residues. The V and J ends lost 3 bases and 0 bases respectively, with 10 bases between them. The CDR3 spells CASSYEQPSTDTQYF. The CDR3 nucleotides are TGTGCCAGCAGTTATGAACAGCCTAGCACAGATACGCAGTATTTT.

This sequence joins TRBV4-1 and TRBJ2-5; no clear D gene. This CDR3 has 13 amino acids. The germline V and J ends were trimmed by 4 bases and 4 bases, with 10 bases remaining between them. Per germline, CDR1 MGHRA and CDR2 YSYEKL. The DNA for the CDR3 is TGCGCCAGCAGCCGAACTTTGGGAGAGACCCAGTACTTC. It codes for CASSRTLGETQYF.

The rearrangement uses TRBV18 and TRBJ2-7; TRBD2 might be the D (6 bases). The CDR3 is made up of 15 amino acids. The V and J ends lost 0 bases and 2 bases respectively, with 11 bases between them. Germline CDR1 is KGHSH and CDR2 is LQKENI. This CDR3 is CASSPPGLDTYEQYF. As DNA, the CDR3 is TGTGCCAGCTCACCACCGGGACTCGACACCTACGAGCAGTACTTC.

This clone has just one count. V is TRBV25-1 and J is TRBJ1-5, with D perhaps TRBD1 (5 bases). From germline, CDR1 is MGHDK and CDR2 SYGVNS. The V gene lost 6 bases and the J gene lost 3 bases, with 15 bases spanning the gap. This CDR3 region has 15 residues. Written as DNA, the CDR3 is TGTGCCAGCAGCTTCTCCGGGACCATCAATCAGCCCCAGCATTTT. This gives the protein CASSFSGTINQPQHF.

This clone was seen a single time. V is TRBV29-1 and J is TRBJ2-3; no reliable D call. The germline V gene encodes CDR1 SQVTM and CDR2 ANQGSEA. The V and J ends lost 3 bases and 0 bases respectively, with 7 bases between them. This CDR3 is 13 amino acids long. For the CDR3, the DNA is TGCAGCGTTGACGGGCCGAGCACAGATACGCAGTATTTT. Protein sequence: CSVDGPSTDTQYF.

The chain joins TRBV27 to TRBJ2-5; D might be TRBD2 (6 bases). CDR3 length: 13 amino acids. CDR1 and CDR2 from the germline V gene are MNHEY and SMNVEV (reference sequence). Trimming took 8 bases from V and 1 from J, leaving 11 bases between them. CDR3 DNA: TGTGCCAGCGGGGGGAGATTCCAAGAGACCCAGTACTTC. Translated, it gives CASGGRFQETQYF.

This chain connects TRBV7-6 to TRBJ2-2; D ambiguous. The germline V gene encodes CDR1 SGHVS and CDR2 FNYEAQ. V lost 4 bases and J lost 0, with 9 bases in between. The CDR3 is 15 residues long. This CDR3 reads CASSSPVANTGELFF. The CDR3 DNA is TGTGCCAGCAGCTCCCCCGTGGCGAACACCGGGGAGCTGTTTTTT.

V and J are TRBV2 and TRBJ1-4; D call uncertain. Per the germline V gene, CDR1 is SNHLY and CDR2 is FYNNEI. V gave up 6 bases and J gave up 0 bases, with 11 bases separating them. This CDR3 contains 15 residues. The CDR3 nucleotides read TGTGCCAGCAGGGGGAGAGGAGCAACTAATGAAAAACTGTTTTTT. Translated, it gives CASRGRGATNEKLFF.

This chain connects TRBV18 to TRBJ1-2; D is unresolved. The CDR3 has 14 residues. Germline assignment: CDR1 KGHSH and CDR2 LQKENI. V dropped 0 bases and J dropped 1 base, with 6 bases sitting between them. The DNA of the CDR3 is TGTGCCAGCTCACCACCGGAAAATAACTATGGCTACACCTTC. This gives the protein CASSPPENNYGYTF.